One sample yielded the 20 T cell receptor beta chains listed below, sequenced in a study of T cells in Graves' hyperthyroidism and ophthalmopathy. TCR beta CDR3 regions were amplified from RNA transcripts. An initial round of RT-PCR targeting the TCR CDR3 relied on the HTBI primer set. TCRdb re-derived calls from the multiplex PCR reads in MiXCR, one entry per CDR3 protein. The repertoire holds fewer than 700,000 distinct CDR3 sequences, about a sixth seen once, with 15% to 20% in the top ten. Source material: blood. The receptors come from a young woman with Graves' ophthalmopathy.

This clonotype was observed a handful of times. J is TRBJ1-3 and V is TRBV29-1; D is uncertain. The V end lost 1 base, the J end lost 3 bases, and 1 base lay between the germline ends. Germline V gives CDR1 SQVTM, CDR2 ANQGSEA. CDR3 length: 11 amino acids. CDR3 in DNA: TGCAGCGTTGAAGGTGGAAACACCATATATTTT. The encoded protein is CSVEGGNTIYF.

The V call is TRBV30, the J call TRBJ2-1; 11 bases fit TRBD2. The CDR3 has 20 residues. Trimming removed 1 base from V and 7 bases from J; junction bases left unmatched: 21. Germline CDR1 and CDR2: GTSNPN and SVGIG (reference sequence). DNA of the CDR3: TGTGCCTGGAGTGCCTACTTCTTTAGCGGGAGGGCCCTAATCCTTAATGAGCAGTTCTTC. Encoded protein: CAWSAYFFSGRALILNEQFF.

The chain joins TRBV5-1 to TRBJ2-1; 8 nucleotides match TRBD2. CDR1 and CDR2 (germline): SGHRS, YFSETQ. This CDR3 spans 17 amino acids. Trimming removed 2 bases from V and 4 bases from J; junction bases left unmatched: 11. CDR3 nucleotide sequence: TGCGCCAGCAGCTTTGGTAGCGGGGTGCGCAGATACAATGAGCAGTTCTTC. Translating it yields CASSFGSGVRRYNEQFF.

This clonotype came up many times. Compared with germline, one end of the junction differs, possibly owing to a read error. V usage is TRBV7-7 and J usage is TRBJ2-3, with 10 bases identical to TRBD2. CDR1 is SSHAT, CDR2 FNYEAQ, per germline (reference sequence). CDR3 size: 15 residues. The CDR3: CASSLGLANTDTQYF. The CDR3 DNA follows: TGTGCTAGCAGCTTGGGACTAGCGAACACAGATACGCAGTATTTT.

There are many counts of this clonotype. The chain recombines TRBV7-9 with TRBJ2-1; the D gene is possibly TRBD2 (6 bases). Trimming shortened V by 5 bases and J by 8 bases, and 16 bases separated the two germline ends. There are 14 residues in the CDR3. CDR1 and CDR2 from the germline V gene are SEHNR and FQNEAQ (reference sequence). The CDR3 region has the DNA TGTGCCAGCAGCCGCGGGAAGGACCAGGATGAGCAGTTCTTC. It encodes CASSRGKDQDEQFF.

Comment on this clonotype: At one boundary the junction diverges from the germline segment, which might be a read error. The chain has TRBV27 and TRBJ1-5; 10 bases line up with TRBD1. The germline V gene has CDR1 MNHEY and CDR2 SMNVEV (reference sequence). The CDR3 contains 18 residues. The chain's CDR3 is CASSLQGQGVGARQPQRF. The CDR3 DNA is TGTGCCAGCAGTTTACAAGGACAGGGGGTAGGAGCTCGCCAGCCCCAGCGTTTT.

This chain uses TRBV6-1 with TRBJ2-1; 8 nucleotides agree with TRBD1. CDR1 is MNHNS and CDR2 is SASEGT in the germline V gene. CDR3 length equals 15 residues. Losses at the gene ends were 10 bases for V and 7 bases for J; bases not matched to a gene: 15. The CDR3 nucleotides are TGTGCCAACAGGACAGGGTTCGGGGGCAGGAATGAGCAGTTCTTC. This gives the protein CANRTGFGGRNEQFF.

The sample holds a few counts of this clonotype. This chain connects TRBV28 to TRBJ2-2; D tentatively reads TRBD1 or TRBD2 (5 bases each). The V gene lost 5 bases and the J gene lost 5 bases, with 21 bases spanning the gap. This CDR3 has 17 residues. Germline V gives CDR1 MDHEN, CDR2 SYDVKM. The CDR3 sequence is CASSRPPRESGTGELFF. The CDR3 DNA reads TGTGCCAGCAGTCGACCTCCCAGGGAGTCGGGGACCGGGGAGCTGTTTTTT.

This clonotype showed up many times. The chain carries TRBV2 and TRBJ1-1; no firm D call. Per the germline V gene, CDR1 is SNHLY and CDR2 is FYNNEI. CDR3 length equals 14 residues. V dropped 4 bases and J dropped 1 base, with 10 bases sitting between them. CDR3 sequence reads: CASSGGRGNTEAFF. The DNA of the CDR3 is TGTGCCAGCAGTGGAGGACGGGGGAACACTGAAGCTTTCTTT.

This clonotype was observed a handful of times. This chain's CDR3 is CASSLAPLAGSSYEQYF. The CDR3 coding sequence is TGTGCCAGCAGCTTAGCCCCCTTAGCGGGGAGCTCCTACGAGCAGTACTTC. The V call is TRBV7-2, the J call TRBJ2-7, with TRBD2 identical over 8 bases. V shed 0 bases, J shed 0 bases, and the junction held 7 bases outside the gene matches. CDR3 length equals 17 residues. Germline V lookup: CDR1 SGHTA, CDR2 FQGNSA.

This clonotype was seen ten or more times. The gene calls are TRBV11-2 and TRBJ1-1; D remains unclear. The CDR3 loop spans 14 amino acids. Germline values: CDR1 SGHAT, CDR2 FQNNGV. Deletions cut 1 base from V and 1 base from J, with 7 bases between. This CDR3 is CASSLAAGNTEAFF. The CDR3 nucleotides are TGTGCCAGCAGCTTAGCGGCAGGGAACACTGAAGCTTTCTTT.

The chain has TRBV29-1 and TRBJ1-2, with D hard to call. Germline V gives CDR1 SQVTM, CDR2 ANQGSEA. There are 15 residues in the CDR3. Trimming stripped 0 bases from V and 1 base from J, with 12 bases between. CDR3 coding DNA: TGCAGCGTTGAAGAGCTCGTAGAGTATAACTATGGCTACACCTTC. This sequence encodes CSVEELVEYNYGYTF.

The chain has TRBV7-9 and TRBJ2-7; 8 positions agree with TRBD2. The CDR3 extends over 14 amino acids. With V trimmed by 5 bases and J by 3 bases, 6 bases remained unmatched. The germline V gene encodes CDR1 SEHNR and CDR2 FQNEAQ (reference sequence). The CDR3 is CASSDGTRHYEQYF. The CDR3 coding sequence is TGTGCCAGCAGCGACGGGACTAGGCACTACGAGCAGTACTTC.

This clonotype was seen more than once but under ten times. V gene TRBV7-2 combines with J gene TRBJ1-3; D remains ambiguous. CDR1 and CDR2 from the germline V gene are SGHTA and FQGNSA. This CDR3 is 16 amino acids long. V gave up 1 base and J gave up 0 bases, with 10 bases separating them. The CDR3 reads CASSLGVENSGNTIYF. The CDR3 DNA follows: TGTGCCAGCAGCTTAGGAGTGGAGAACTCTGGAAACACCATATATTTT.

V and J are TRBV5-1 and TRBJ2-1; TRBD1 matches 9 bases. With 2 bases clipped from V and 0 bases from J, the junction kept 12 bases outside the gene matches. The CDR3 has 19 amino acids. CDR1 SGHRS and CDR2 YFSETQ come from the germline V gene. The CDR3 nucleotides are TGCGCCAGCAGCTTAGGTGGGACAGGGTGGCTAAACTCCTACAATGAGCAGTTCTTC. Its protein product is CASSLGGTGWLNSYNEQFF.

The chain has TRBV4-3 and TRBJ2-2; tentative D call: TRBD1 (6 bases). Germline V CDR1 and CDR2: LGHNA, YSLEER. Trimming left V 1 base short and J 3 bases short, with 15 bases between. CDR3 length: 17 amino acids. CDR3 sequence reads: CASSQAFGTLDTGELFF. CDR3 nucleotides: TGCGCCAGCAGCCAAGCCTTCGGGACACTTGACACCGGGGAGCTGTTTTTT.

The sample holds a few counts of this clonotype. The chain carries TRBV28 and TRBJ2-7; D gene ambiguous. CDR1 is MDHEN and CDR2 is SYDVKM in the germline V gene. Trimming left V 3 bases short and J 2 bases short, with 5 bases between. This CDR3 has 12 residues. This chain's CDR3 is CASSFLPYEQYF. The CDR3 DNA reads as TGTGCCAGCAGTTTCCTCCCCTACGAGCAGTACTTC. The variable domain in full, completed from reference TRBV28 and TRBJ2-7, reads DVKVTQSSRYLVKRTGEKVFLECVQDMDHENMFWYRQDPGLGLRLIYFSYDVKMKEKGDIPEGYSVSREKKERFSLILESASTNQTSMYLCASSFLPYEQYFGPGTRLTVT.

Comments on this clonotype: Given a much more abundant clone one base away, this may be a read error. The rearrangement joins TRBV9 to TRBJ2-3; 9 bases line up with TRBD1. V gave up 0 bases and J gave up 1 base; unmatched junction bases: 0. There are 15 residues in the CDR3. Germline assignment: CDR1 SGDLS and CDR2 YYNGEE. CDR3 nucleotides: TGTGCCAGCAGCGTAGGACAGGGGGGCACAGATACGCAGTATTTT. Its translation: CASSVGQGGTDTQYF.

This clonotype was seen a few times. The V gene is TRBV15, the J gene TRBJ1-6; no firm D call. CDR3 length equals 16 residues. The germline V gene encodes CDR1 LNHNV and CDR2 YYDKDF (reference sequence). V lost 1 base and J lost 6, with 13 bases in between. CDR3 protein: CATSRGREKSNSPLHF. CDR3 coding DNA: TGTGCCACCAGCAGAGGAAGGGAAAAAAGTAATTCACCCCTCCACTTT.

This clonotype was detected ten times or more. The chain carries TRBV12-3 or TRBV12-4 and TRBJ1-2; D is perhaps TRBD1 (5 bases). V was pared by 3 bases and J by 3 bases, with 14 bases between. The CDR3 spans 15 residues. CDR3 in DNA: TGTGCCAGCAGTTTTAGGCGGGACGGAGACTATGGCTACACCTTC. It encodes CASSFRRDGDYGYTF.